The T cell receptor beta chain described here comes from a study of beta chain features in type 1 diabetes. Looking at the study overall: Roughly 110,000,000 sorted cells were examined across all samples.

The table lists this clone with a few counts. Its specificity is not known. This CDR3 fails to terminate in the conserved phenylalanine or tryptophan, so it likely reflects a read error. The DNA is omitted, as the CDR3 cannot be located on it reliably, and the CDR3 follows TCRdb's listing. CDR1 and CDR2 (germline): MDHEN, SYDVKM. The CDR3 numbers 14 amino acids, ends counted. It was one heparinised blood draw, averaging around 120 mL, that each donor gave. Notes on the study in general: Researchers could not determine here whether HLA type influences TCRB rearrangement. All four CD4+ subsets from Type 1 diabetes patients carried moderately but significantly shorter TCRB CDR3s.

Reverse transcribing all isolated RNA meant expressed TCRB transcripts were sequenced. The table came from immunoSEQ multiplex PCR; TCRdb's copy has only in-frame clones and leaves some out. The table records about 360,000 clones, around 12% of them present only once. This sequence joins TRBV28 and TRBJ2-7; the table's D gene call, TRBD1, was not cross checked with the DNA. The TCR originated in a man between 18 and 29 years old in good health. Source material: naive CD4+ T cells from blood. This CDR3 reads CASSSGTGAAISLR.